A selection of T cell receptor beta chains follows, all from one sample in a study of T cell repertoires in cytomegalovirus infection. A single record per CDR3 protein comes from TCRdb applying MiXCR to the reads. In the table there are around 750,000 distinct CDR3 sequences, 32% of which are singletons. These receptors are not linked to any known antigen. The sequences come from cultured CD8+ T cells from PBMCs, collected from culture after CMV antigen stimulation. The origin of the receptors is a human donor in good health (CMV status not recorded). Some clones in this sample may be carry-over from other donors' samples. The CDR3 runs from the conserved cysteine through the conserved F or W. Fields, in order: clone size, V gene, D gene, J gene, CDR3 DNA, CDR3 protein. A D gene is named only where the DNA matches it firmly. Some rows mark clone size as missing; the rest say once, few, many or name a class of expanded clone.

size: few; V: TRBV27; D: .; J: TRBJ2-5; DNA: TGTGCCAGCAGGAGAGGGGAAGTGGGGACCCAGTACTTC; CDR3: CASRRGEVGTQYF
size: few; V: TRBV6-2/TRBV6-3; D: .; J: TRBJ2-2; DNA: TGTGCCAGCAGTCCGACAGCGGAGGAATACACCGGGGAGCTGTTTTTT; CDR3: CASSPTAEEYTGELFF
size: .; V: TRBV12-5; D: .; J: TRBJ2-5; DNA: TGTGCTAGTGGTTTGCCTGGGTGGGCCCAAGAGACCCAGTACTTC; CDR3: CASGLPGWAQETQYF
size: .; V: TRBV19; D: .; J: TRBJ1-5; DNA: TGTGCCAGTAGTATGGGGTTTCTTGCCCTCAATCAGCCCCAGCATTTT; CDR3: CASSMGFLALNQPQHF
size: .; V: TRBV7-4; D: .; J: TRBJ2-4; DNA: TGTGCCAGCAGCCCCGGGGAGGCGAGAAGGGAAAACATTCAGTACTTC; CDR3: CASSPGEARRENIQYF
size: .; V: TRBV27; D: TRBD2; J: TRBJ2-1; DNA: TGTGCCAGCAGGGGACTAGCGGGGGACTGTGAGCAGTTCTTC; CDR3: CASRGLAGDCEQFF
size: few; V: TRBV7-6; D: .; J: TRBJ1-2; DNA: TGTGCCAGCAGTCCTACCGGGACTTTCTATGGCTACACCTTC; CDR3: CASSPTGTFYGYTF
size: few; V: TRBV6-6; D: .; J: TRBJ1-4; DNA: TGTGCCACCCAACCCGGGGGCATCGGCGAAAAACTGTTTTTT; CDR3: CATQPGGIGEKLFF
size: few; V: TRBV12-3/TRBV12-4; D: .; J: TRBJ2-1; DNA: TGTGCCAGCAGTTTATCCCCGGGATGGGAATGGAATGAGCAGTTCTTC; CDR3: CASSLSPGWEWNEQFF
size: many; V: TRBV7-9; D: .; J: TRBJ1-2; DNA: TGTGCCAGCACCTCGGACGTCAACGAGACTAACTATGGCTACACCTTC; CDR3: CASTSDVNETNYGYTF
size: .; V: TRBV7-9; D: .; J: TRBJ1-1; DNA: TGTGCCAGCAACGGGCGAGGAATGAGTGAAGCTTTCTTT; CDR3: CASNGRGMSEAFF